Included here is one T cell receptor (beta chain) sequence, with context. The antigen is unknown. This sample stems from a study of cytomegalovirus exposure and HLA in healthy donors. Findings of the study overall: Differences between HLA loci emerged in a later analysis of TCR association rates, with DRB1 most and HLA-C fewest. Most TCR sequences were rare, but some public TCRs occurred in many donors.

The PCR ran on 60 Vbeta and 13 Jbeta primers. The method was immunoSEQ multiplex PCR; TCRdb's version includes in-frame clones alone and lacks a portion of them. This table holds around 210,000 clones, approximately 78% found once. There are 15 residues in the CDR3. From germline, CDR1 is LGHNA and CDR2 YNFKEQ. Healthy bone marrow donors made up the donors. This sequence originates from a boy between 10 and 17 years old in good health and CMV-seronegative. The V gene is TRBV4-2, the J gene TRBJ2-5, with D perhaps TRBD2 (5 bases). The J call may be incorrect, as the DNA end agrees better with TRBJ2-7. Sequencing used PBMCs. CDR3 coding DNA: TGTGCCAGCCGGGATCGGGCCTATAGCCCCGACGAGCAGTACTTC. Amino acids: CASRDRAYSPDEQYF.